This T cell receptor (beta chain) was recovered during a study of CD8+ T cells in alopecia areata. Study conclusions and caveats: Affected scalp, especially in alopecia totalis/universalis, had a higher clonality than normal scalp did.

cDNA prepared by RNA extraction and subsequent reverse transcription served as the template for sequencing. The protocol was immunoSEQ multiplex PCR, while the TCRdb copy is restricted to in-frame clones and leaves out a portion. This sample has fewer than 250,000 clones; approximately 38% occur once, and the top ten carry 0.48%. V was pared by 4 bases and J by 4 bases, with 16 bases between. The CDR3 has 15 residues. CDR1 SGHTA and CDR2 FQGTGA come from the germline V gene. Turning to this clone: The antigen is unknown.

Treatment here: oral pan-JAK inhibitor, 5-10 mg twice daily. Sorted out of PBMCs were CD4+ T cells and CD8+ T cells. V and J are TRBV7-3 and TRBJ2-5; possible D gene TRBD2, 6 bases. This sample comprised CD4+ T cells sorted from blood, obtained at week 34, from a patient treated with tofacitinib. This receptor was obtained from a human donor with alopecia areata. CDR3 DNA: TGTGCCAGCAGCTACCGAACGGGGGAAGCAGAGACCCAGTACTTC. Translation gives CASSYRTGEAETQYF.